The 25 T cell receptor beta chains reported below all come from one sample, sequenced in a study of T cells expressing NK-cell markers. After re-calling the 5' RACE reads, TCRdb lists one entry per CDR3 protein, DNA absent. The listing records 400,000 or so distinct CDR3 sequences. Sequenced input: blood T cells: a sorted CD56 or NKG2C T cell subset, CD4+ or CD8+ T cells, or bulk PBMC T cells (not recorded which). The receptors were gathered from a woman aged 50 to 60 in good health.

The chain has TRBV9 and TRBJ2-7. This CDR3 has 16 amino acids. Germline loops: CDR1 SGDLS, CDR2 YYNGEE. Here the CDR3 reads CASSVAGWGSIYEQYF.

V is TRBV7-9 and J is TRBJ2-4. From germline, CDR1 is SEHNR and CDR2 FQNEAQ (reference sequence). This CDR3 contains 14 residues. The CDR3 here is CASSPEAVKHIQYF.

V and J are TRBV5-1 and TRBJ2-1; TCRdb's assignment of TRBD2 cannot be checked, as there is no DNA. Germline V gene data show CDR1 as SGHRS and CDR2 as YFSETQ. This CDR3 comprises 16 residues. The CDR3 sequence: CASSPGLAGPSVEQFF.

The chain joins TRBV12-3 or TRBV12-4 to TRBJ2-7; TCRdb's D gene call, TRBD1, goes unchecked for lack of DNA. The CDR3 length is 13 residues. The CDR3 sequence: CASRYGQGDEQYF.

The CDR3 is CASSYNYGYTF. The chain couples TRBV19 to TRBJ1-2. Germline-derived CDR1 and CDR2 are LNHDA and SQIVND (reference sequence). The CDR3 is 11 amino acids. The variable domain in full, completed from reference TRBV19 and TRBJ1-2, reads DGGITQSPKYLFRKEGQNVTLSCEQNLNHDAMYWYRQDPGQGLRLIYYSQIVNDFQKGDIAEGYSVSREKKESFPLTVTSAQKNPTAFYLCASSYNYGYTFGSGTRLTVV.

The chain combines TRBV14 with TRBJ2-7. CDR1 and CDR2 from the germline V gene are SGHDN and FVKESK. The CDR3 contains 14 residues. CDR3: CASSQGPASYEQYF.

This CDR3 reads CASSYNAGGTYNEQFF. The gene calls are TRBV6-2 or TRBV6-3 and TRBJ2-1; TCRdb selects TRBD2, and the lack of DNA leaves this call unchecked. CDR1 and CDR2 from the germline V gene are MNHEY and SVGEGT. This CDR3 region has 16 residues.

The V gene is TRBV27, the J gene TRBJ2-2; checking the TCRdb D call of TRBD2 is not possible without DNA. Germline values: CDR1 MNHEY, CDR2 SMNVEV (reference sequence). This CDR3 comprises 16 residues. The CDR3 sequence: CASSPIGSGRTGELFF.

The V and J genes are TRBV30 and TRBJ1-5; TCRdb's assignment of TRBD1 cannot be checked, as there is no DNA. The CDR3 is 12 residues long. CDR1 is GTSNPN and CDR2 is SVGIG in the germline V gene (reference sequence). CDR3 residues: CATGADGQPQHF.

The rearrangement joins TRBV20-1 to TRBJ2-7; TCRdb indicates TRBD2, and absent DNA this call remains unverified. In germline, CDR1 is DFQATT, CDR2 SNEGSKA (reference sequence). The CDR3 has 15 residues. The CDR3 loop reads CSARSTGTRPYEQYF.

The rearrangement uses TRBV27 and TRBJ2-2. CDR1 is MNHEY and CDR2 is SMNVEV in the germline V gene (reference sequence). The CDR3 runs 14 residues. CDR3 region: CASRVAVNTGELFF.

This sequence joins TRBV19 and TRBJ2-7; no DNA is available, so the TRBD1 call from TCRdb remains unchecked. From germline, CDR1 is LNHDA and CDR2 SQIVND (reference sequence). This CDR3 contains 13 residues. The CDR3 is CASRDSFSYEQYF.

The gene calls are TRBV3-1 and TRBJ2-1; TCRdb designates TRBD2, a call that cannot be tested without DNA. CDR3 length: 16 residues. CDR1 and CDR2 (germline): LGHDT, YNNKEL (reference sequence). The CDR3: CASSHPGLVGFNEQFF.

The rearrangement uses TRBV5-1 and TRBJ1-3; TCRdb names TRBD1, which stays unverified in the absence of DNA. Germline CDR1 SGHRS, CDR2 YFSETQ. CDR3 length: 17 residues. The CDR3 here is CASSLDATGTTGNTIYF.

This rearrangement joins TRBV9 to TRBJ2-7; the D call from TCRdb, TRBD2, cannot be confirmed without DNA. Germline V gene lookup returns CDR1 SGDLS and CDR2 YYNGEE. This CDR3 contains 15 residues. The CDR3 reads CASSPVVAGIYEQYF.

This chain joins TRBV6-5 and TRBJ2-1; TCRdb selects TRBD1, and the lack of DNA leaves this call unchecked. CDR3 length: 17 amino acids. The germline CDR1 and CDR2 sequences are MNHEY and SVGAGI. The CDR3 spells CASSYSFLAGTGNEQFF.

This chain connects TRBV27 to TRBJ2-7; TCRdb returns TRBD1, unconfirmable since there is no DNA. CDR1 is MNHEY and CDR2 is SMNVEV in the germline V gene (reference sequence). The length of the CDR3 is 14 residues. CDR3 protein: CASGAPESPCEQYF.

CDR3: CSAQDSTNYGYTF. The V call is TRBV29-1, the J call TRBJ1-2; TCRdb indicates TRBD1, and absent DNA this call remains unverified. Germline V gives CDR1 SQVTM, CDR2 ANQGSEA. This CDR3 region has 13 residues.

V is TRBV10-1 and J is TRBJ2-2. The CDR3 sequence is 14 residues long. Germline V CDR1 and CDR2: WNHNN, SYGVQD (reference sequence). The CDR3 loop reads CASSEGRQLGELFF.

V is TRBV19 and J is TRBJ1-5; TCRdb's assignment of TRBD1 cannot be checked, as there is no DNA. The CDR3 extends over 15 amino acids. CDR1 and CDR2 from the germline V gene are LNHDA and SQIVND (reference sequence). Here the CDR3 reads CASSIGDTANQPQHF.

The chain couples TRBV12-3 or TRBV12-4 to TRBJ1-1; TCRdb names TRBD1, which stays unverified in the absence of DNA. This CDR3 has 13 residues. CDR3 sequence reads: CASSLYWGTEAFF.

The chain carries TRBV10-3 and TRBJ2-3; TCRdb designates TRBD2, a call that cannot be tested without DNA. The V gene's germline CDR1 is ENHRY and CDR2 SYGVKD. The CDR3 has 15 residues. Here the CDR3 reads CAIRGYGRLVDTQYF.

V gene TRBV12-3 or TRBV12-4 combines with J gene TRBJ2-7; TCRdb picks TRBD1, but there is no DNA to check that call. The CDR3 runs to 14 residues. CDR3 sequence reads: CASSPTGPSYEQYF.

J is TRBJ1-1 and V is TRBV7-8. CDR1 is SGHVS and CDR2 is FQNEAQ in the germline V gene. CDR3 length: 11 residues. The CDR3 sequence is CASSSDTEAFF.

The V and J genes are TRBV7-2 and TRBJ2-6. Germline CDR1 and CDR2: SGHTA and FQGNSA. CDR3 length: 14 amino acids. The CDR3: CASSFGPGANVLTF.